The rows below give T cell receptor beta chains drawn from one sample of a study of blood T cells in healthy people across ages. In TCRdb, the 5' RACE reads were re-called with MiXCR into one record per CDR3 protein. The data show hundreds of thousands of distinct CDR3 sequences, nearly 60% seen once. Sequencing was performed on blood. The receptor set was obtained from a man aged 30 to 45 in good health. CDR3s include the opening cysteine and the closing phenylalanine or tryptophan. Fields, in order: J gene, D gene, V gene, clone size, CDR3 DNA, CDR3 protein. D genes are given only for firm matches. Clone size is not always given. Where it is, it says once, few, many or a class for expanded clones.

TRBJ2-7 TRBD2 TRBV20-1 NA TGCAGTGCTAGAGATCGCATGGGGTCTAGCGGGGGAACCTACGAGCAGTACTTC CSARDRMGSSGGTYEQYF
TRBJ2-1 NA TRBV4-2 NA TGTGCCAGCAGCCAAGAGGTCCCGTCCACTTACAATGAGCAGTTCTTC CASSQEVPSTYNEQFF
TRBJ2-3 NA TRBV18 few TGTGCCAGCTCACCACTCTCGGGCAGCACAGATACGCAGTATTTT CASSPLSGSTDTQYF
TRBJ2-7 NA TRBV11-2 once TGTGCCAGCAGCTTAGATCTGGCAGTCTACGAGCAGTACTTC CASSLDLAVYEQYF
TRBJ2-1 TRBD1 TRBV9 NA TGTGCCAGCGGCGGAGGGACAGGGGTCTACAATGAGCAGTTCTTC CASGGGTGVYNEQFF
TRBJ2-7 TRBD2 TRBV20-1 NA TGCAGTGCTAGACGAAGCGGGGCTACCCCCTACGAGCAGTACTTC CSARRSGATPYEQYF
TRBJ2-1 NA TRBV21-1 few TGTGCCAGCAGCAATGAGACTAGCGGGAGGGCCAGCTCCTACAATGAGCAGTTCTTC CASSNETSGRASSYNEQFF
TRBJ2-7 TRBD2 TRBV20-1 NA TGCAGTGCAAAAAGCGGGGCCTTCTCCTACGAGCAGTACTTC CSAKSGAFSYEQYF
TRBJ2-7 TRBD1 TRBV6-6 few TGTGCCAGCAGTTACTCCACCGGGACAGGGGGCTACGAGCAGTACTTC CASSYSTGTGGYEQYF
TRBJ2-3 TRBD2 TRBV7-2 NA TGTGCCAGCAGCCGTGGACTAGCCGGGGATACGCAGTATTTT CASSRGLAGDTQYF
TRBJ2-1 NA TRBV10-3 NA TGTGCCATCAGTGGGGTTTCGTCGGGGACAAATAATGAGCAGTTCTTC CAISGVSSGTNNEQFF
TRBJ2-7 TRBD2 TRBV20-1 NA TGCAGTGCTCGCGGGACTAGCGGGAGACTTGAGCAGTACTTC CSARGTSGRLEQYF
TRBJ2-1 TRBD1 TRBV11-3 NA TGTGCCAGCAGCTTAGGACAGGGTCCGGAGACCCAGTTCTTC CASSLGQGPETQFF
TRBJ2-3 NA TRBV6-2/TRBV6-3 NA TGTGCCAGCAGTTATTTTGGAGATACGCAGTATTTT CASSYFGDTQYF
TRBJ2-1 NA TRBV2 NA TGTGCCAGCCAAGACCCCCTGGGGGGTTCGTCGAGCAATGAGCAGTTCTTC CASQDPLGGSSSNEQFF
TRBJ1-5 NA TRBV20-1 NA TGCAGTATTAGAGAAGGGAATCAGCCCCAGCATTTT CSIREGNQPQHF
TRBJ2-3 TRBD2 TRBV11-2 NA TGTGCCAGCAGACGAGAGCGGGGGAACACAGATACGCAGTATTTT CASRRERGNTDTQYF
TRBJ1-4 NA TRBV3-1 NA TGTGCCAGCAGCCAAGAGCCCGGGAAGGATGAAAAACTGTTTTTT CASSQEPGKDEKLFF
TRBJ1-4 NA TRBV12-5 few TGTGCTAGTGGTTCACGACAGTTGGGGGGACGACTGTTTTTT CASGSRQLGGRLFF
TRBJ1-2 TRBD1 TRBV18 NA TGTGCCAGCTCACTCGGGACAGGGACTAGAAACTATGGCTACACCTTC CASSLGTGTRNYGYTF
TRBJ1-2 TRBD1 TRBV27 NA TGTGCCAGCAGAGGGACAGGGCTTTACGGCTACACCTTC CASRGTGLYGYTF
TRBJ2-7 NA TRBV11-2 NA TGTGCCAGCAGAAGACAGGAAACCTACGAGCAGTACTTC CASRRQETYEQYF
TRBJ2-1 TRBD1 TRBV29-1 NA TGCAGCGTTTACCCAGGGGGTGAAGAGACCCAGTTCTTC CSVYPGGEETQFF
TRBJ2-7 TRBD2 TRBV29-1 NA TGCAGCGCCCGGCGAGCGGGAGTTCAGGAGCAGTACTTC CSARRAGVQEQYF
TRBJ1-4 TRBD1 TRBV10-3 NA TGTGCCATCAGTGTAGGCAGGGGGAATGAAAAACTGTTTTTT CAISVGRGNEKLFF
TRBJ2-7 NA TRBV27 NA TGTGCCACCGGGACTCAGATCCCCTACGAGCAGTACTTC CATGTQIPYEQYF
TRBJ2-1 NA TRBV12-3/TRBV12-4 NA TGTGCCAGCACAGCGGGCCTCTCCAATGAGCAGTTCTTC CASTAGLSNEQFF
TRBJ1-5 NA TRBV20-1 NA TGCAGTGCTACGGACCTAACGGGGCAGCCCCAGCATTTT CSATDLTGQPQHF
TRBJ2-6 TRBD1 TRBV7-2 NA TGTGCCAGCAGCTTCCACCGGGACAGAAGCCACTCTGGGGCCAACGTCCTGACTTTC CASSFHRDRSHSGANVLTF
TRBJ2-1 TRBD2 TRBV6-1 NA TGTGCCAGCGCGGGGGGAGAAGACAATGAGCAGTTCTTC CASAGGEDNEQFF
TRBJ2-5 NA TRBV6-6 NA TGTGCCAGCAGGGGGTCTAGTGAGACCCAGTACTTC CASRGSSETQYF
TRBJ1-5 NA TRBV12-3/TRBV12-4 NA TGTGCCAGCAGTTTGGCAGTTAGTAGTCAGCCCCAGCATTTT CASSLAVSSQPQHF
TRBJ2-1 TRBD2 TRBV20-1 NA TGCAGTGCCCCAGCGGGGACTAGCGGGAGGGGGTCCTACAATGAGCAGTTCTTC CSAPAGTSGRGSYNEQFF
TRBJ2-5 NA TRBV9 few TGTGCCAGCAGCGTAGAGAACAGCCACAAAGAGACCCAGTACTTC CASSVENSHKETQYF
TRBJ2-5 NA TRBV5-6 NA TGTGCCAGCAGCTTACGGCAGACCCAGTACTTC CASSLRQTQYF
TRBJ2-1 TRBD1 TRBV24-1 NA TGTGCCACCAAGCAGGGGGCAGGAGAAGAGCAGTTCTTC CATKQGAGEEQFF
TRBJ2-5 NA TRBV6-5 few TGTGCCAGCAGTTACACCAGGGGAGGAGAGACCCAGTACTTC CASSYTRGGETQYF
TRBJ2-2 NA TRBV2 once TGTGCCAGCAGTGAAGCGGGGTACACCGGGGAGCTGTTTTTT CASSEAGYTGELFF
TRBJ2-3 NA TRBV10-3 NA TGTGCCACCGCGGACAGTAAAAGCTCAGATACGCAGTATTTT CATADSKSSDTQYF
TRBJ2-7 NA TRBV20-1 NA TGCAGTGCTAGGCCCCCCTATACCTACGAGCAGTACTTC CSARPPYTYEQYF
TRBJ1-2 TRBD1 TRBV7-9 NA TGTGCCAGCAGCTTGGGACAGGGACTCCTTAACTATGGCTACACCTTC CASSLGQGLLNYGYTF
TRBJ1-1 NA TRBV27 many TGTGCCAGCGGTGGCTCCAACAGGGTCGGCACTGAAGCTTTCTTT CASGGSNRVGTEAFF
TRBJ2-1 NA TRBV7-6 many TGTGCCAGCAGGGGCTTCGGGAGTGGAGGGTCCTACAATGAGCAGTTCTTC CASRGFGSGGSYNEQFF
TRBJ2-1 NA TRBV5-6 NA TGTGCCAGCAGCCCACGCCAAAGGGGACGGCGGCAGTTCTTC CASSPRQRGRRQFF
TRBJ2-7 TRBD1 TRBV7-2 NA TGTGCCAGCAGCACATACAGGGGAGATGAGCAGTACTTC CASSTYRGDEQYF
TRBJ2-7 NA TRBV14 NA TGTGCCAGCAGCCAAGATCCAGGCAGATACCCCTACGAGCAGTACTTC CASSQDPGRYPYEQYF
TRBJ2-6 TRBD1 TRBV4-3 few TGCGCCAGCAGCCAAGAACAGGGGGCTAGTGGGGCCAACGTCCTGACTTTC CASSQEQGASGANVLTF
TRBJ1-2 NA TRBV29-1 once TGCAGCGTTCAGGACAGTAACTATGGCTACACCTTC CSVQDSNYGYTF
TRBJ2-1 TRBD2 TRBV29-1 few TGCAGCGTTGACCCTACATTCGGAGCGGGAGTCCAGAATGAGCAGTTCTTC CSVDPTFGAGVQNEQFF
TRBJ2-1 NA TRBV7-2 NA TGTGCCAGCAGCGTAATGGGGGCCGCTTCCTACAATGAGCAGTTCTTC CASSVMGAASYNEQFF
TRBJ2-5 NA TRBV7-2 NA TGTGCCAGCAGCTTACTCCAGACAGGCCGGCTAGAGCAGTACTTC CASSLLQTGRLEQYF
TRBJ2-7 NA TRBV9 NA TGTGCCAGCAGCGTAGACAGCGGAGGGGTACGCGAGCAGTACTTC CASSVDSGGVREQYF
TRBJ1-6 NA TRBV11-1 NA TGTGCCAGCAGCTTGGATTATAATTCACCCCTCCACTTT CASSLDYNSPLHF
TRBJ2-7 TRBD2 TRBV4-2 few TGTGCCAGCAGCCAATTACTAGCGGGGAAGTCCTACGAGCAGTACTTC CASSQLLAGKSYEQYF
TRBJ2-5 TRBD2 TRBV29-1 NA TGCAGCGTTGACGGACTAGCGGGAGGTGAGACCCAGTACTTC CSVDGLAGGETQYF
TRBJ2-3 TRBD2 TRBV7-9 many TGTGCCAGCAGCTACAAAGCGGGGCCGGGAGGGGTGACAGATACGCAGTATTTT CASSYKAGPGGVTDTQYF
TRBJ1-2 NA TRBV29-1 NA TGCAGCGTAGGCACAGGGCTCTCTAGTGGCTACACCTTC CSVGTGLSSGYTF
TRBJ2-3 TRBD2 TRBV12-3/TRBV12-4 NA TGTGCCAGCAGTCGAGCGGGAGGGAGCACAGATACGCAGTATTTT CASSRAGGSTDTQYF
TRBJ2-7 NA TRBV12-5 few TGTGCTAGTGGTTTGGGAATCAGGGCCTACGAGCAGTACTTC CASGLGIRAYEQYF